Described below is a single T cell receptor (beta chain) sequence and its context. Its antigen target is currently unknown. No qualities accompany the bases; no much larger clone lies one base away. These data are taken from a study of blood T cell repertoires in COVID-19 (TCRdb year 2020). Looking at the study overall: The collaborator samples originated in the United States, Italy and Spain and spanned the acute and convalescent phases of COVID-19. The material from the prospective study consisted of cDNA or gDNA derived from T cells, B-cell-depleted T cells, or PBMCs. The dataset comprised deeply sampled blood TCRbeta repertoires from subjects exposed to, actively infected with, or recovered from COVID-19. The repertoires were released in a freely available public database intended as a resource for research on the immune response to SARS-CoV-2. The samples were drawn from the first 160 participants of the ongoing ImmuneRACE study and from 950 to 1,500 subjects provided by 6 global collaborators. Sample metadata almost always included a de-identified subject ID, COVID-19 status, age in years and sex. Where available, HLA class I and class II types were obtained from metadata supplied by the sample provider rather than from assay-based typing. Broader findings and caveats from the paper: The amount of clinical and demographic metadata varied by source and participant and was provided uncurated.

TCRbeta CDR3 regions were amplified from genomic DNA using the immunoSEQ Assay, a bias-controlled multiplex PCR. In the authors' own workflow: The number of nucleated cells in each sample was estimated from the amplification of reference gene primers within the assay. Sequence reads were collapsed and filtered to measure the absolute abundance of every unique TCRbeta CDR3 rearrangement. Productive Simpson clonality was computed per sample as the square root of Simpson's diversity index over productive rearrangements. TCRdb took over this immuneACCESS table, retaining in-frame rearrangements with V and J assigned. Such tables are incomplete; in checked studies, under half of the missing clones stem from an unresolved V gene, and the remainder is unexplained. That table supplies the V and J calls and clone size; D and trimming were determined from the DNA. This sample is represented by around 220,000 clones; approximately 81% of them were singletons. The biggest ten clones account for 15% to 20% of the sample.

Via the germline V gene, CDR1 is SGHTA and CDR2 FQGNSA. Relative to germline, V is missing 3 bases and J is missing 2 bases, with 3 bases of the junction outside any gene match. The CDR3 holds 14 amino acids from the cysteine to the phenylalanine. The read is trimmed to its CDR3 DNA, 42 bases read in frame from base 1. The collaborating institutions used their own protocols to collect whole blood in K2EDTA tubes. Collaborator samples were shipped for TCRbeta analysis as frozen whole blood, isolated PBMCs, or DNA extracted from either sample type. The source material was peripheral blood. The rearranged segments are TRBV7-2 and TRBJ2-7, with 8 middle bases fitting TRBD2. The clonotype was recovered from a man aged 30 to 39 with active or convalescent COVID-19. Here is the DNA: TGTGCCAGCAGCTTTAGCGGGACGACCTACGAGCAGTACTTC. This translates into CASSFSGTTYEQYF.